This T cell receptor (beta chain) comes out of a study of shared clonotypes between healthy human individuals. Study results and limitations: An expected dependence of interdonor clonotype sharing on sequencing depth was noted.

HIV-negative, healthy adults without recent acute infections or vaccinations were the donors. The unsorted samples had approximately 90 million PBMCs used for genomic DNA. Notes on this clone: Its antigen is unidentified.

Germline lookup yields CDR1 GTSNPN and CDR2 SVGIG (reference sequence). Trimming shortened V by 0 bases and J by 2 bases, and 14 bases separated the two germline ends. The CDR3 covers 16 residues. Some clones are missing from TCRdb's copy, which holds only in-frame ones; the method was immunoSEQ multiplex PCR. Among 470,000 or so clones listed, 81% were seen once. The receptor was isolated from a woman between 35 and 50 years old in good health. Some clones in this sample may be carry-over from other donors' samples. Sample: PBMCs. The chain links TRBV30 to TRBJ1-3, with D perhaps matching TRBD1 (5 bases). The CDR3 DNA follows: TGTGCCTGGAGTGTTTTTTTGGGGGGAACTGGAAACACCATATATTTT. Encoded protein: CAWSVFLGGTGNTIYF.